One and the same sample provided the 23 T cell receptor beta chains below, sequenced in a study of Graves' ophthalmopathy and Graves' hyperthyroidism. The authors amplified TCR beta CDR3 regions, and they did so from RNA transcripts for repertoire sequencing. First-round RT-PCR used HTBI primers; second-round multiplex PCR followed. TCRdb processed the multiplex PCR reads anew with MiXCR; each CDR3 protein has one entry. This sample carries approximately 330,000 distinct CDR3 sequences, about a sixth of them seen once, and the ten largest clones take 9% to 15%. The sequencing sample was made of peripheral blood. Receptors originate from an adult man with Graves' ophthalmopathy.

The chain employs TRBV11-2 and TRBJ1-3; D gene ambiguous. The V gene lost 5 bases and the J gene lost 4 bases, with 24 bases spanning the gap. The germline gives CDR1 SGHAT, CDR2 FQNNGV. This CDR3 region has 18 residues. The CDR3 reads CASSLVGFGPLRGNTIYF. CDR3 in DNA: TGTGCCAGCAGCCTAGTAGGGTTCGGACCTCTGAGAGGAAACACCATATATTTT.

The table lists this clonotype with many counts. V is TRBV7-8 and J is TRBJ2-7; 11 bases match TRBD1. The CDR3 totals 15 residues. V shed 5 bases and J 5 bases; nucleotides not matched to a gene: 8. Per the germline V gene, CDR1 is SGHVS and CDR2 is FQNEAQ. The chain's CDR3 is CASSERTGGSDEQYF. The DNA for the CDR3 is TGTGCCAGCAGCGAACGGACAGGGGGCAGTGACGAGCAGTACTTC.

This clonotype was seen ten or more times. The chain has TRBV30 and TRBJ1-1, with a possible D match to TRBD1 (5 bases). Germline V gene lookup returns CDR1 GTSNPN and CDR2 SVGIG (reference sequence). There are 14 residues in the CDR3. The DNA of the CDR3 is TGTGCAGGAGATGAGGGGCCGAAGAACACTGAAGCTTTCTTT. Its translation is CAGDEGPKNTEAFF.

This clonotype was seen many times. The chain uses TRBV6-1 and TRBJ1-5, with TRBD1 matching over 10 bases. Germline V lookup: CDR1 MNHNS, CDR2 SASEGT. This CDR3 has 15 residues. Germline trimming cut 6 bases from V and 5 bases from J; bases unmatched to any gene: 7. CDR3 DNA: TGTGCCAGCAGCGACAGGGGGCTTTCGGATCAGCCCCAGCATTTT. This translates into CASSDRGLSDQPQHF.

This clonotype was seen many times. The J gene is TRBJ2-7, the V gene TRBV12-3 or TRBV12-4; 7 nucleotides align to TRBD1. Unmatched junction bases numbered 2, after V lost 3 bases and J lost 3 bases. The CDR3 covers 13 residues. The CDR3 nucleotides read TGTGCCAGCAGTTTGCGGACAGGCTACGAGCAGTACTTC. It codes for CASSLRTGYEQYF.

There are many counts of this clonotype. The genes are TRBV6-2 or TRBV6-3 and TRBJ1-2, with 7 positions matching TRBD1. With V trimmed by 0 bases and J by 8 bases, 9 bases remained unmatched. The CDR3 extends over 15 amino acids. Germline CDR1 reads MNHEY; CDR2 reads SVGEGT. CDR3 amino acids: CASSYSRQGVSGYTF. DNA of the CDR3: TGTGCCAGCAGTTACTCGCGACAGGGAGTCTCCGGCTACACCTTC.

This clonotype was seen repeatedly, ten times or more. The chain carries TRBV7-2 and TRBJ1-5; 7 positions match TRBD1. CDR1 is SGHTA and CDR2 is FQGNSA in the germline V gene. The CDR3 runs 15 residues. V lost 0 bases and J lost 2; bases outside the gene matches: 1. CDR3 in amino acids: CASSLAGTGNQPQHF. The CDR3 region has the DNA TGTGCCAGCAGCTTAGCCGGGACAGGCAATCAGCCCCAGCATTTT.

This clonotype was seen ten or more times. J is TRBJ2-7 and V is TRBV2, with TRBD2 matching over 15 bases. Germline CDR1 SNHLY, CDR2 FYNNEI. The CDR3 runs 16 residues. Trimming removed 6 bases from V and 0 bases from J; junction bases left unmatched: 3. CDR3 residues: CASRPGLAGGSYEQYF. For the CDR3, the DNA is TGTGCCAGCAGGCCGGGACTAGCGGGAGGCTCCTACGAGCAGTACTTC.

This clonotype was observed many times. The chain combines TRBV11-2 with TRBJ2-5; TRBD1 matches 8 bases. Germline V lookup: CDR1 SGHAT, CDR2 FQNNGV. CDR3 size: 14 residues. Trimming at V came to 5 bases and at J to 2 bases, leaving 4 bases not matched to a gene. The CDR3 DNA reads TGTGCCAGCAGCCCACGGACAGGGCAAGAGACCCAGTACTTC. It translates to CASSPRTGQETQYF.

This clonotype was recorded at least ten times. The CDR3 loop is CATWTTNYGYTF. CDR3 nucleotides: TGTGCCACTTGGACGACTAACTATGGCTACACCTTC. The chain has TRBV10-3 and TRBJ1-2; no firm D call. Between the trimmed V and J ends, which lost 10 bases and 0 bases, there was a span of 9 bases. The length of the CDR3 is 12 residues. In germline, CDR1 is ENHRY, CDR2 SYGVKD.

The sample holds many counts of this clonotype. The V call is TRBV25-1, the J call TRBJ2-7; 7 positions agree with TRBD2. The junction had 10 bases not matched to a gene; V was cut back by 4 bases and J by 1 base. The CDR3 runs 16 residues. CDR1 MGHDK and CDR2 SYGVNS come from the germline V gene. In DNA form, the CDR3 reads TGTGCCAGCAGTGTTACTAGCGCTCCATCTTCCTACGAGCAGTACTTC. Protein product: CASSVTSAPSSYEQYF.

This clonotype was counted many times. V is TRBV19 and J is TRBJ2-2; D is possibly TRBD1 (6 bases). The ends were cut back, 4 bases at V and 4 bases at J, with 13 bases in the middle. This CDR3 comprises 15 residues. CDR1 is LNHDA, CDR2 SQIVND, per germline (reference sequence). The CDR3 spells CASSTVGTLTGELFF. The CDR3 DNA reads as TGTGCCAGTAGTACCGTCGGGACACTCACCGGGGAGCTGTTTTTT.

In this sample, this clonotype turned up many times. V usage is TRBV20-1 and J usage is TRBJ2-5; possibly TRBD2 for D (5 bases). The length of the CDR3 is 12 residues. In germline, CDR1 is DFQATT, CDR2 SNEGSKA (reference sequence). V lost 6 bases to trimming and J lost 5 bases, with 13 bases between them. CDR3 nucleotides: TGCAGTGCCCGAGGGCCTGGGGAGACCCAGTACTTC. Its translation: CSARGPGETQYF.

This clonotype was picked up many times. The genes are TRBV6-1 and TRBJ1-6, with D possibly being TRBD1 (6 bases). V lost 6 bases and J 8 bases, leaving 17 bases between the germline ends. The CDR3 extends over 15 amino acids. In germline, CDR1 is MNHNS, CDR2 SASEGT. The CDR3 region has the DNA TGTGCCAGCAGAGAGTCTTACGCAGGGGATTCACCCCTCCACTTT. This sequence encodes CASRESYAGDSPLHF.

This clonotype has at least ten counts. This chain joins TRBV6-1 and TRBJ1-6; 7 bases fit TRBD1. The ends lost 3 bases at V and 10 bases at J; junction bases unmatched: 6. This CDR3 comprises 14 residues. The germline V gene has CDR1 MNHNS and CDR2 SASEGT. As DNA, the CDR3 is TGTGCCAGCAGTGAGCAGGGGGTGCAATCACCCCTCCACTTT. Its protein product is CASSEQGVQSPLHF.

This clonotype has ten or more counts. The chain has TRBV6-1 and TRBJ1-5, with a weak D call TRBD1 (6 bases). The CDR3 runs to 17 residues. Germline CDR1 and CDR2: MNHNS and SASEGT. The V and J ends lost 4 bases and 3 bases respectively, with 19 bases between them. The CDR3 region is CASSVTPTGSYNQPQHF. The DNA of the CDR3 is TGTGCCAGCAGTGTCACTCCTACAGGGTCCTACAATCAGCCCCAGCATTTT.

In its sample, this clonotype was seen many times. The J gene is TRBJ1-1, the V gene TRBV19; possible D gene TRBD1, 5 bases. Per the germline V gene, CDR1 is LNHDA and CDR2 is SQIVND (reference sequence). The CDR3 is 14 residues long. The V and J ends lost 10 bases and 5 bases respectively, with 20 bases between them. CDR3 DNA: TGTGCCACCGCTCAGGATGCAGGGTTGACTGAAGCTTTCTTT. Its protein product is CATAQDAGLTEAFF.

This clonotype showed up many times. The chain couples TRBV6-5 to TRBJ2-5; TRBD2 agrees at 10 bases. The CDR3 spans 16 residues. Germline values: CDR1 MNHEY, CDR2 SVGAGI. J lost 3 bases, V lost 0 bases, and 4 bases had no gene match. The CDR3 region has the DNA TGTGCCAGCAGTTACTCGCCTAGCGGGGGTAAAGAGACCCAGTACTTC. It specifies CASSYSPSGGKETQYF.

Ten or more counts support this clonotype. This chain joins TRBV18 and TRBJ1-6; D is unresolved. Trimming pared 2 bases from V and 5 bases from J, leaving 7 bases between. This CDR3 region has 14 residues. The germline V gene encodes CDR1 KGHSH and CDR2 LQKENI. CDR3 sequence (DNA): TGTGCCAGCTCACCAGCCGGGGATAATTCACCCCTCCACTTT. It specifies CASSPAGDNSPLHF.

The table lists this clonotype with a few counts. The chain has TRBV2 and TRBJ1-6; D unresolved. This CDR3 is 13 amino acids long. Trimming stripped 4 bases from V and 7 bases from J, with 8 bases between. The germline V gene has CDR1 SNHLY and CDR2 FYNNEI. The CDR3 here is CASSGQPNSPLHF. The DNA of the CDR3 is TGTGCCAGCAGTGGTCAGCCCAATTCACCCCTCCACTTT. The whole variable domain, filled in from reference TRBV2 and TRBJ1-6, reads EPEVTQTPSHQVTQMGQEVILRCVPISNHLYFYWYRQILGQKVEFLVSFYNNEISEKSEIFDDQFSVERPDGSNFTLKIRSTKLEDSAMYFCASSGQPNSPLHFGNGTRLTVT.

This clonotype was found many times. The chain links TRBV5-1 to TRBJ2-2; TRBD1 matches at 7 bases. V lost 3 bases and J lost 6; bases outside the gene matches: 11. Germline CDR1 SGHRS, CDR2 YFSETQ. The CDR3 consists of 16 residues. The CDR3 spells CASSWQTGFLAGELFF. In nucleotides, the CDR3 is TGCGCCAGCAGCTGGCAGACAGGGTTTTTAGCCGGGGAGCTGTTTTTT.

This clonotype was detected ten times or more. This rearrangement joins TRBV6-5 to TRBJ1-5, with D possibly TRBD1 on 5 matching bases. Germline-derived CDR1 and CDR2 are MNHEY and SVGAGI. The V end lost 5 bases, the J end lost 0 bases, and 11 bases lay between the germline ends. The CDR3 is made up of 15 amino acids. The CDR3 loop is CASSHATDSNQPQHF. The CDR3 bases are TGTGCCAGCAGTCACGCGACAGATAGCAATCAGCCCCAGCATTTT.

In its sample, this clonotype was seen many times. This rearrangement joins TRBV12-3 or TRBV12-4 to TRBJ2-7; 7 positions agree with TRBD2. With 7 bases clipped from V and 4 bases from J, the junction kept 10 bases outside the gene matches. The CDR3 loop spans 14 amino acids. The chain's CDR3 is CASTPGLVGYEQYF. For the CDR3, the DNA is TGTGCCAGCACTCCCGGACTAGTTGGGTACGAGCAGTACTTC.